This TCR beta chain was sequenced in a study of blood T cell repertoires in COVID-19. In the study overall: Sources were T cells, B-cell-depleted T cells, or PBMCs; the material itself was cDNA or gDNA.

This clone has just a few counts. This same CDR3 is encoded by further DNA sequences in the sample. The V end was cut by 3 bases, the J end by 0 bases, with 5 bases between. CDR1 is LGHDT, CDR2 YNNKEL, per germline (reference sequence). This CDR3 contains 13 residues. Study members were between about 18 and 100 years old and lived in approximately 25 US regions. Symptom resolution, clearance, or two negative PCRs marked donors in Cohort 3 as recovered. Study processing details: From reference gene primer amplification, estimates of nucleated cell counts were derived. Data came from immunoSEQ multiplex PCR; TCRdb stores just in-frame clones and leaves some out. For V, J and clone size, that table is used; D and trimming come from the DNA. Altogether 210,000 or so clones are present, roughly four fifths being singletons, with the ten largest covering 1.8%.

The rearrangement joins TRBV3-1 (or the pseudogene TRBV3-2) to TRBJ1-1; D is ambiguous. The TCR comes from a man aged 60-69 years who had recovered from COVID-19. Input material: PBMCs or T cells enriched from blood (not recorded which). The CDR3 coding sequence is TGTGCCAGCAGCCAGGGAGTGAACACTGAAGCTTTCTTT. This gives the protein CASSQGVNTEAFF.